Detailed here is one T cell receptor beta chain. This clone is a singleton in its sample. Which antigen it targets is not known. Per-nucleotide qualities are absent, and no much larger clonotype sits a single base away. This specimen belongs to a study of T cells in localized non-small cell lung cancer (dated by TCRdb to the early 2020s). Concerning the study at large: T cell repertoires of a few hundred early-stage NSCLC patients were analyzed, with tumors being compared against uninvolved tumor-adjacent lungs. The cohort consisted of approximately 240 treatment-naive NSCLC patients whose localized lung tumors had been resected. NSCLC patients had a mean age of roughly 66 years, and about 140 were male and 85 to 110 female.

At diagnosis, tumor, uninvolved tumor-adjacent lung and peripheral blood were collected and then preserved as a mix of FFPE and fresh-frozen material. For TCR repertoire profiling, the blood samples were analyzed as peripheral blood mononuclear cells. The immunoSEQ Assay was used to sequence TCR beta CDR3 regions from DNA. Per the original workflow: To compute T cell density, TCR beta template counts were normalized to usable DNA, which was estimated by amplifying housekeeping genes. Richness was estimated with the preseqR package, extrapolating to 400,000 templates for PBMC samples and 120,000 templates for tissue samples. Clonality was taken to be one minus Pielou's evenness. Tissue-enriched TCRs were identified through differential abundance testing performed on productive amino-acid clonotypes, with a minimum total count of 5 and an alpha of 0.1. The Jaccard Index and the Morisita Overlap Index were used to measure how much the repertoires overlapped between compartments. GLIPH clustered TCR beta CDR3s with public tetramer-defined viral CDR3s; viral motifs required at least three viral sequences plus V-gene enrichment. TCRdb took this table from immuneACCESS and kept in-frame rearrangements with V and J called. Such tables lack part of the clones; where checked against another copy, unresolved V genes explain under half of the gap, and the rest is unexplained. The DNA was the basis for D and trimming; V, J and clone size are from that table. This sample gives about 60,000 clones in total; 90% of them show up just once. The ten largest clones take up around 1.8% of the sample.

Deletion took 2 bases off V and 5 bases off J, with a span of 6 bases between the germline ends. CDR1 MDHEN and CDR2 SYDVKM were looked up in the germline V gene. Spanning cysteine to phenylalanine, the CDR3 consists of 13 amino acids. The read is trimmed to its CDR3 DNA, 39 bases read in frame from base 1. Results the study describes overall, beyond this receptor: Multi-region tumor sequencing was not performed, so intratumor heterogeneity could not be excluded. Uninvolved tumor-adjacent lung showed the highest T cell clonality, higher than tumor, which suggests more focused antigenic responses in the adjacent lung. Because the study design was exploratory, TCR variables were selected using unadjusted p-values without false-discovery rate correction. Longer overall survival was associated with higher T cell density in blood, whereas shorter survival was associated with higher clonality in adjacent lung. Of the top 100 tumor clones, a median of roughly 57 were detected in paired uninvolved adjacent lung; approximately 28 were also among that lung's top 100.

The sequence was collected from a woman aged 35-75 years with stage I lung adenocarcinoma. Recombination linked TRBV28 to TRBJ2-2, with no confidently assigned D gene. This specimen was peripheral blood, taken before any cancer treatment. The DNA sequence follows: TGTGCCAGCAGTTTAACAGCTACCGGGGAGCTGTTTTTT. This is translated as CASSLTATGELFF.